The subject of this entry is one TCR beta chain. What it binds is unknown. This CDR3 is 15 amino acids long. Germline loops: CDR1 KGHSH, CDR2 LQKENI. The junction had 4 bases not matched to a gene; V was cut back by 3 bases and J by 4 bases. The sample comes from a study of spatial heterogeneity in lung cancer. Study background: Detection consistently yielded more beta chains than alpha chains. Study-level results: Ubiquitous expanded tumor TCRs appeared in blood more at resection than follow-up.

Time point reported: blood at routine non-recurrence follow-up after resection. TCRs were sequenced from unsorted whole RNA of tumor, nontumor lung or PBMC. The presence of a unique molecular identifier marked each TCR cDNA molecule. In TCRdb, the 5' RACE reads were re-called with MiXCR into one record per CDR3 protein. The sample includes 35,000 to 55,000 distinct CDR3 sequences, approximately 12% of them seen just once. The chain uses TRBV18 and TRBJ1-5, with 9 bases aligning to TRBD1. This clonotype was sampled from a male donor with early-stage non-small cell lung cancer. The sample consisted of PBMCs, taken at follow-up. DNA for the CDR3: TGTGCCAGCTCACCTTCCGGGACAGGGAATCAGCCCCAGCATTTT. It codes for CASSPSGTGNQPQHF.